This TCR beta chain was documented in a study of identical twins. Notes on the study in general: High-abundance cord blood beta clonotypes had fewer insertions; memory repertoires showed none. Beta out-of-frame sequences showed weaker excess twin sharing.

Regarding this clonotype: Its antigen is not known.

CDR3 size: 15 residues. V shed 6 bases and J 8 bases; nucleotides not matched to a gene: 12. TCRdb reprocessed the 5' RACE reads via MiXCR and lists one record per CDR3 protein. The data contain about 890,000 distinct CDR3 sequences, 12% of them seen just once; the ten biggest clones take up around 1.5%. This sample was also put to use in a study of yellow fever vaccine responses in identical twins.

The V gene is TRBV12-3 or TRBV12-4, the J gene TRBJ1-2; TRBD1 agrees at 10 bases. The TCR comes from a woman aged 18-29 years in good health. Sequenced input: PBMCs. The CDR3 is CASSRDRGREGGYTF. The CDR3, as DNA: TGTGCCAGCAGCCGCGACAGGGGGCGCGAGGGGGGCTACACCTTC.